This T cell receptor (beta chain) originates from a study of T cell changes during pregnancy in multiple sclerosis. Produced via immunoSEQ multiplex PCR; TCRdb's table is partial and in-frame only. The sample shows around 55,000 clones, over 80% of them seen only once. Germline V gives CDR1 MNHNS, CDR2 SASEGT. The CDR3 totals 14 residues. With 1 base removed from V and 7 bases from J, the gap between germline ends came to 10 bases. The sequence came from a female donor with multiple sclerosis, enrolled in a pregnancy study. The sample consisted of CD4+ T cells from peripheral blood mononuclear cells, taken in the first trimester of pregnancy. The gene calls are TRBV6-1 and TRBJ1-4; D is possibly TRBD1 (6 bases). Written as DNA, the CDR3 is TGTGCCAGCAGTGAAGGGACAGCGTCTGAAAAACTGTTTTTT. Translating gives CASSEGTASEKLFF.